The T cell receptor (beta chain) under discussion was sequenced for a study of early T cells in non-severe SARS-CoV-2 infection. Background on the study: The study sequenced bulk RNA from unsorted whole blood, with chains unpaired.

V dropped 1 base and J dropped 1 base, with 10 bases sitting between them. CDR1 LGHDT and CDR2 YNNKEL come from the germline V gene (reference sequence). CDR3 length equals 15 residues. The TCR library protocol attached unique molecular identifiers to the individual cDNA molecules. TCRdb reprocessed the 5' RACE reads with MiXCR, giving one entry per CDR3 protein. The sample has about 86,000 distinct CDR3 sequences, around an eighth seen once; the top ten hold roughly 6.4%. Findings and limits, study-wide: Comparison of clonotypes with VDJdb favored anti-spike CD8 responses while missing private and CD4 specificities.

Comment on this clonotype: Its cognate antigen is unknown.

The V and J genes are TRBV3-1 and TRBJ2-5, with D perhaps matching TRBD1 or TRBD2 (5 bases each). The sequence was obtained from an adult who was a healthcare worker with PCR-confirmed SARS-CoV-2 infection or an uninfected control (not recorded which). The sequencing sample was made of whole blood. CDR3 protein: CASSQGQLAQETQYF. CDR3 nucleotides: TGTGCCAGCAGCCAAGGACAGCTAGCCCAAGAGACCCAGTACTTC.